Below are 11 T cell receptor beta chains sequenced from a single sample in a study of shared clonotypes between healthy human individuals. The data were produced by immunoSEQ multiplex PCR, yet TCRdb's version contains in-frame clones alone and is incomplete. The table has about 110,000 clones, 68% seen once; the top ten hold approximately 25%. Sequenced input: memory CD8+ T cells sorted from blood. Documented subset: CD45RO+ cells pooled with CCR7-negative TemRA cells. Receptors originate from a woman in her 30s in good health.

Here the CDR3 DNA reads TGTGCCAGCAGTGAACTCACAGGAGACTCTGGAAACACCATATATTTT. Its translation: CASSELTGDSGNTIYF. The chain recombines TRBV6-1 with TRBJ1-3, with D possibly matching TRBD1 (5 bases). V was clipped by 2 bases and J by 0 bases, with 11 bases between them. Per germline, CDR1 MNHNS and CDR2 SASEGT. The CDR3 totals 16 residues.

This clone was detected only a few times. This chain joins TRBV7-2 and TRBJ2-2; D may match TRBD1 or TRBD2 (5 bases each). The length of the CDR3 is 15 residues. Trimming took off 1 base at V and 5 bases at J, with 11 bases between the two ends. Germline V gives CDR1 SGHTA, CDR2 FQGNSA. The CDR3 bases are TGTGCCAGCAGCTTAGGGTGGGACCAGACCGGGGAGCTGTTTTTT. Amino acids: CASSLGWDQTGELFF. The full variable domain, rest sourced from reference TRBV7-2 and TRBJ2-2, is GAGVSQSPSNKVTEKGKDVELRCDPISGHTALYWYRQSLGQGLEFLIYFQGNSAPDKSGLPSDRFSAERTGGSVSTLTIQRTQQEDSAVYLCASSLGWDQTGELFFGEGSRLTVL.

In the case of this clone: Within the sample, other DNA sequences also encode this same CDR3. This rearrangement joins TRBV9 to TRBJ2-3; D might be TRBD2 (7 bases). V was shortened by 4 bases and J by 1 base, with 10 bases between the two germline ends. There are 14 residues in the CDR3. Germline V gene sequence: CDR1 SGDLS, CDR2 YYNGEE. CDR3 loop: CASSLGGGTDTQYF. The CDR3 DNA sequence: TGTGCCAGCAGCCTAGGGGGGGGCACAGATACGCAGTATTTT.

The chain has TRBV5-3 and TRBJ2-2, with TRBD2 matching 14 bases. TRBV5-3 is an ORF; its function is uncertain. With 4 bases clipped from V and 7 bases from J, the junction kept 6 bases outside the gene matches. The CDR3 is 16 amino acids. DNA of the CDR3: TGTGCCAGAAGCCCGGGACTAGCGGGAGTGAGCGGGGAGCTGTTTTTT. Encoded protein: CARSPGLAGVSGELFF.

The chain carries TRBV4-1 and TRBJ2-5; TRBD2 is a possible D gene (6 bases). This CDR3 contains 18 residues. Germline V CDR1 and CDR2: MGHRA, YSYEKL. Trimming pared 0 bases from V and 5 bases from J, leaving 22 bases between. CDR3 nucleotide sequence: TGCGCCAGCAGCCAAGAAATGCGGCTTTTCGGAGGGCTGGAGACCCAGTACTTC. It is translated as CASSQEMRLFGGLETQYF.

The table lists this clone with a few counts. This rearrangement joins TRBV6-6 to TRBJ1-3, with 9 bases matching TRBD1. The CDR3 length is 16 residues. The junction had 3 bases not matched to a gene; V was cut back by 1 base and J by 2 bases. Germline CDR1 reads MNHNY; CDR2 reads SVGAGI (reference sequence). The CDR3 sequence: CASSYFRTGAGNTIYF. CDR3 in DNA: TGTGCCAGCAGTTACTTCCGGACAGGGGCTGGAAACACCATATATTTT.

The chain links TRBV7-8 to TRBJ2-7, with 13 bases identical to TRBD2. V shed 1 base and J 7 bases; nucleotides not matched to a gene: 13. Germline CDR1 and CDR2: SGHVS and FQNEAQ. CDR3 length: 18 amino acids. The CDR3 nucleotides are TGTGCCAGCAGCTTAGTTGTGGGACCGGAGGGACTAGCGGGGGAGCAGTACTTC. Protein: CASSLVVGPEGLAGEQYF.

This clone appeared a single time. Sequence at one end of the junction differs from germline and may be a read error. The chain joins TRBV10-3 to TRBJ1-5; no clear D gene. The CDR3 totals 14 residues. The germline V gene has CDR1 ENHRY and CDR2 SYGVKD. CDR3: CASSYKEGSQPQHF. The CDR3 DNA reads TGTGCCAGCAGTTACAAGGAAGGGAGTCAGCCCCAGCATTTT.

This clone turned up a few times. This chain links TRBV9 with TRBJ2-2; D gene ambiguous. Trimming took off 0 bases at V and 1 base at J, with 4 bases between the two ends. CDR1 is SGDLS, CDR2 YYNGEE, per germline. This CDR3 comprises 14 residues. This CDR3 is CASSVVQNTGELFF. The CDR3 nucleotides read TGTGCCAGCAGCGTAGTACAGAACACCGGGGAGCTGTTTTTT. Full variable domain (outside the CDR3, taken from reference TRBV9 and TRBJ2-2): DSGVTQTPKHLITATGQRVTLRCSPRSGDLSVYWYQQSLDQGLQFLIQYYNGEERAKGNILERFSAQQFPDLHSELNLSSLELGDSALYFCASSVVQNTGELFFGEGSRLTVL.

This chain links TRBV27 with TRBJ2-3; the D gene is possibly TRBD2 (7 bases). V dropped 7 bases and J dropped 11 bases, with 31 bases sitting between them. The CDR3 is made up of 17 amino acids. Germline V gives CDR1 MNHEY, CDR2 SMNVEV (reference sequence). The CDR3 is CASKVLYSGEGRKGQYF. DNA of the CDR3: TGTGCCAGCAAGGTCCTCTATTCAGGGGAGGGCCGAAAGGGGCAGTATTTT.

This clone has at least ten counts. This chain uses TRBV19 with TRBJ2-3; 9 bases fit TRBD2. This CDR3 comprises 16 residues. Trimming took 5 bases from V and 3 from J; bases not matched to a gene: 9. CDR1 and CDR2 (germline): LNHDA, SQIVND (reference sequence). The CDR3 coding sequence is TGTGCCAGTAGTCTCATAGCGGGAGCGGGGACAGATACGCAGTATTTT. As protein: CASSLIAGAGTDTQYF.